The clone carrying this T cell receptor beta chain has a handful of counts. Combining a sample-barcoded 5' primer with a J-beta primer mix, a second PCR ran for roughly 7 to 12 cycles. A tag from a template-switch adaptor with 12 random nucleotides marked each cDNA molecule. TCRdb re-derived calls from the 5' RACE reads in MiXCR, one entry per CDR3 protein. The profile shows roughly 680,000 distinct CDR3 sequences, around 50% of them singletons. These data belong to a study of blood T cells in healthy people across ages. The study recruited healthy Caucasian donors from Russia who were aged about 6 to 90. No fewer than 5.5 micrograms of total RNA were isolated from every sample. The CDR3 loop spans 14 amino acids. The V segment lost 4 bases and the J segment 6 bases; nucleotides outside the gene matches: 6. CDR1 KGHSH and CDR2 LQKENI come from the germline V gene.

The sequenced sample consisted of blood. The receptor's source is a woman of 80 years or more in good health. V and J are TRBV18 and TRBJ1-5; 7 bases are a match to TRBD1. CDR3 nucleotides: TGTGCCAGCTCACAAGGGGGCAAGGGTCAGCCCCAGCATTTT. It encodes CASSQGGKGQPQHF.